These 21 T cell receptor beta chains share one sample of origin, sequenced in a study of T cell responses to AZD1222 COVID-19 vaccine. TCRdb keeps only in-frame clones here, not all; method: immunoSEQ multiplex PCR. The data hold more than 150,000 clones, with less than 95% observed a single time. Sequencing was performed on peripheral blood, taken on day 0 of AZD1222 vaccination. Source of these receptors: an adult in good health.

In DNA, the CDR3 is TGCAGTGCTAGTTCTGGACAGACATACGAGCAGTACTTC. It encodes CSASSGQTYEQYF. The chain is built from TRBV20-1 and TRBJ2-7; perhaps TRBD1 as D (6 bases). The length of the CDR3 is 13 residues. V shed 3 bases and J shed 4 bases, with 13 bases lying between them. CDR1 and CDR2 (germline): DFQATT, SNEGSKA (reference sequence).

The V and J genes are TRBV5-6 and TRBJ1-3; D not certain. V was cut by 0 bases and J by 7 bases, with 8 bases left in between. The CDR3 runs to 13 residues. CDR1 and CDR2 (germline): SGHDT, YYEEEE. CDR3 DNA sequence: TGTGCCAGCAGCTTGGACAATAGCAACACCATATATTTT. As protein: CASSLDNSNTIYF.

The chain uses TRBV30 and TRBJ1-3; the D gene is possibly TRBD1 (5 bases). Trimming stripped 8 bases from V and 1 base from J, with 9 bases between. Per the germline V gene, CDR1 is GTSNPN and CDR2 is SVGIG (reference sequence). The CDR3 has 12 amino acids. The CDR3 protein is CALRESGNTIYF. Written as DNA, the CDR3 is TGTGCCCTCAGGGAGTCTGGAAACACCATATATTTT.

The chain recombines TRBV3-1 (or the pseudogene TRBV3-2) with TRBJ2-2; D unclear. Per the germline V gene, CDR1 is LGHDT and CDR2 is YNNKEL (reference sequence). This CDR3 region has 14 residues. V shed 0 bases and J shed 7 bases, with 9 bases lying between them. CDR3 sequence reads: CASSQDHSRGELFF. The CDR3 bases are TGTGCCAGCAGCCAAGATCACAGCCGCGGGGAGCTGTTTTTT.

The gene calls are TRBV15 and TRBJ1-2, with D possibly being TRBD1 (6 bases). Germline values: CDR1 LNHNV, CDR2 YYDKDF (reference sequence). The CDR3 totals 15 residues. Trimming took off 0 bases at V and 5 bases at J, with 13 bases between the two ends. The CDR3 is CATSREPGEYYGYTF. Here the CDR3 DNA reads TGTGCCACCAGCAGAGAACCAGGGGAATATTATGGCTACACCTTC.

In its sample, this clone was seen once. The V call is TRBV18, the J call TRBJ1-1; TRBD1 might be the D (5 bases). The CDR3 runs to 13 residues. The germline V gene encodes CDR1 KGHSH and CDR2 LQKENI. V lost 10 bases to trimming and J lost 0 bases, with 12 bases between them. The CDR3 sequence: CATRGTVNTEAFF. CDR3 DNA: TGTGCCACTCGAGGGACGGTGAACACTGAAGCTTTCTTT.

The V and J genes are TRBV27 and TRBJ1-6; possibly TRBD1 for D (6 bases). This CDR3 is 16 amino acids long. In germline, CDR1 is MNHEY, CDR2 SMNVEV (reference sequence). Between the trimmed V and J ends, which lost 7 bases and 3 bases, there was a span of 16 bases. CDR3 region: CASTVGGPHYNSPLHF. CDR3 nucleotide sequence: TGTGCCAGCACAGTCGGGGGCCCCCACTATAATTCACCCCTCCACTTT.

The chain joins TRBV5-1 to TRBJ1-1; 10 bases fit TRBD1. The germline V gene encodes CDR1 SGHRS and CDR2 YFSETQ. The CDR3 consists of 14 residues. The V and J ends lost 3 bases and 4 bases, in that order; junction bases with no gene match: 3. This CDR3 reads CASSWTGGSTEAFF. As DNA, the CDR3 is TGCGCCAGCAGCTGGACAGGGGGAAGCACTGAAGCTTTCTTT.

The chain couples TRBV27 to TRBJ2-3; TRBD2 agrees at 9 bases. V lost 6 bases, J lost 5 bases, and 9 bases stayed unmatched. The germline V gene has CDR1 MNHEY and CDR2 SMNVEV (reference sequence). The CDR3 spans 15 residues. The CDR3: CASSSFSGGVDTQYF. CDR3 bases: TGTGCCAGCAGCAGTTTTAGCGGGGGAGTAGATACGCAGTATTTT.

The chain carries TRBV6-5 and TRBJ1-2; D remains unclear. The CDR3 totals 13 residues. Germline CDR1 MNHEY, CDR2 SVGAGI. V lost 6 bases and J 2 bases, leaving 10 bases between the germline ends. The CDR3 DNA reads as TGTGCCAGCAGCCTTCCAGCCAACTATGGCTACACCTTC. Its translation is CASSLPANYGYTF.

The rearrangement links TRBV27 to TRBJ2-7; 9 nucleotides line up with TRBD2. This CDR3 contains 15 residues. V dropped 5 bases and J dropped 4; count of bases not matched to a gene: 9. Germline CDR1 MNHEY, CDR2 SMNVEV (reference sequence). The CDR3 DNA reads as TGTGCCAGCAGTCAAAGAGGGCTAGCGGGGTACGAGCAGTACTTC. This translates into CASSQRGLAGYEQYF.

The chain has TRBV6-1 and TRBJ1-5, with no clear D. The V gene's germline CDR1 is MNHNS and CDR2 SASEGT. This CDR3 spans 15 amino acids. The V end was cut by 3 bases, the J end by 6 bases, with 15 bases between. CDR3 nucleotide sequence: TGTGCCAGCAGTGATGGGGTCCCCAGCGCTCAGCCCCAGCATTTT. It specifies CASSDGVPSAQPQHF.

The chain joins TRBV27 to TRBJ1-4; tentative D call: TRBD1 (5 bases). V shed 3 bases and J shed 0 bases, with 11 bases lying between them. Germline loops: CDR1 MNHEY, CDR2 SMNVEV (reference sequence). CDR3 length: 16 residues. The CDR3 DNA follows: TGTGCCAGCAGTTTGCGGGGGTTTGCAACTAATGAAAAACTGTTTTTT. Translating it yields CASSLRGFATNEKLFF.

CDR3 in amino acids: CASSPPYPSYEQYF. As DNA, the CDR3 is TGTGCCAGCAGCCCTCCCTACCCGAGCTACGAGCAGTACTTC. The gene calls are TRBV7-2 and TRBJ2-7; D call uncertain. The V gene lost 5 bases and the J gene lost 3 bases, with 14 bases spanning the gap. Looked up from germline, CDR1 is SGHTA and CDR2 is FQGNSA. The CDR3 contains 14 residues. Variable domain in full (rest from reference TRBV7-2 and TRBJ2-7): GAGVSQSPSNKVTEKGKDVELRCDPISGHTALYWYRQSLGQGLEFLIYFQGNSAPDKSGLPSDRFSAERTGGSVSTLTIQRTQQEDSAVYLCASSPPYPSYEQYFGPGTRLTVT.

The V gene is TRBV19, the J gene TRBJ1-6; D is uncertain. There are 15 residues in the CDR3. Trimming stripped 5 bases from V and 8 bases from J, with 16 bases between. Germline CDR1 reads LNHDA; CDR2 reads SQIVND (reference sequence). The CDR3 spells CASSLRPAFDSPLHF. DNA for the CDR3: TGTGCCAGTAGTCTCCGTCCCGCGTTTGATTCACCCCTCCACTTT.

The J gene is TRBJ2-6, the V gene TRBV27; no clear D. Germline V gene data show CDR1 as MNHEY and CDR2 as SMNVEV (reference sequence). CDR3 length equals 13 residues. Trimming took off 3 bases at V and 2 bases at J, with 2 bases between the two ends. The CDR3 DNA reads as TGTGCCAGCAGTTTGGCTGGGGCCAACGTCCTGACTTTC. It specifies CASSLAGANVLTF.

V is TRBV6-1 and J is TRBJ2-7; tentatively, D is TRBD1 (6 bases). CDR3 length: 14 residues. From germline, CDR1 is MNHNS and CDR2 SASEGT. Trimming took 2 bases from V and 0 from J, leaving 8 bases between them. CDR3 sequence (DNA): TGTGCCAGCAGTGAACAGGGGTTCTCCTACGAGCAGTACTTC. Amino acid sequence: CASSEQGFSYEQYF.

The CDR3 region is CSVKRGDTEAFF. The CDR3 nucleotides read TGCAGCGTTAAACGGGGGGACACTGAAGCTTTCTTT. The chain uses TRBV29-1 and TRBJ1-1; D is possibly TRBD1 (5 bases). V was shortened by 5 bases and J by 3 bases, with 10 bases between the two germline ends. This CDR3 has 12 amino acids. CDR1 is SQVTM, CDR2 ANQGSEA, per germline.

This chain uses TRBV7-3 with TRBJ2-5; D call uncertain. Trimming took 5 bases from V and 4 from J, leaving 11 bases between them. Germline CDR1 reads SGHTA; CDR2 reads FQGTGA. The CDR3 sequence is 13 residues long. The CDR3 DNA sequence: TGTGCCAGCAGCGAAATGATAGGAGAGACCCAGTACTTC. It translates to CASSEMIGETQYF. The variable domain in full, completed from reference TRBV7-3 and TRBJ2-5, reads GAGVSQTPSNKVTEKGKYVELRCDPISGHTALYWYRQSLGQGPEFLIYFQGTGAADDSGLPNDRFFAVRPEGSVSTLKIQRTERGDSAVYLCASSEMIGETQYFGPGTRLLVL.

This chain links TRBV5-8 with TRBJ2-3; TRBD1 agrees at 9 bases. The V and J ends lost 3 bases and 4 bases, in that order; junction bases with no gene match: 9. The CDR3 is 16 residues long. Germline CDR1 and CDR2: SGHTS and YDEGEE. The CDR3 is CASSSYPGQGPDTQYF. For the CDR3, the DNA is TGTGCCAGCAGCTCATACCCGGGACAGGGCCCAGATACGCAGTATTTT. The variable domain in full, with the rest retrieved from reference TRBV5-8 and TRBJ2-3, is EAGVTQSPTHLIKTRGQQATLRCSPISGHTSVYWYQQALGLGLQFLLWYDEGEERNRGNFPPRFSGRQFPNYSSELNVNALELEDSALYLCASSSYPGQGPDTQYFGPGTRLTVL.

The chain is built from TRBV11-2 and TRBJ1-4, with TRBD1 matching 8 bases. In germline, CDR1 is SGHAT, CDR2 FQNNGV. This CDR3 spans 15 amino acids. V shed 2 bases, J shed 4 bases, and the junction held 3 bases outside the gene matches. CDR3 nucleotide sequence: TGTGCCAGCAGCTTAACGACAGGGGTTAATGAAAAACTGTTTTTT. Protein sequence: CASSLTTGVNEKLFF.